These 14 T cell receptor beta chains came from one sample sequenced in a study of blood T cell repertoires in COVID-19. The repertoire was sequenced with immunoSEQ multiplex PCR; TCRdb's copy has only in-frame clones and lacks some. The table includes about 150,000 clones, around 82% detected once. The sequenced sample consisted of peripheral blood. All receptors come from a man aged 60 to 69 with COVID-19, enrolled during active disease.

The genes are TRBV15 and TRBJ1-5; a possible D gene is TRBD1 (5 bases). The CDR3 contains 14 residues. The V end lost 0 bases, the J end lost 6 bases, and 9 bases lay between the germline ends. Germline V gene lookup returns CDR1 LNHNV and CDR2 YYDKDF (reference sequence). CDR3 residues: CATSRDRGTQPQHF. CDR3 nucleotide sequence: TGTGCCACCAGCAGAGATCGGGGGACTCAGCCCCAGCATTTT. Together with reference TRBV15 and TRBJ1-5, the CDR3 gives the full variable domain: DAMVIQNPRYQVTQFGKPVTLSCSQTLNHNVMYWYQQKSSQAPKLLFHYYDKDFNNEADTPDNFQSRRPNTSFCFLDIRSPGLGDTAMYLCATSRDRGTQPQHFGDGTRLSIL.

CDR3 coding DNA: TGTGCCAGCAGGAACCCCTTCGAGGGTACTGAAGCTTTCTTT. Protein product: CASRNPFEGTEAFF. V gene TRBV6-1 combines with J gene TRBJ1-1; D is ambiguous. Trimming took 6 bases from V and 5 from J, leaving 16 bases between them. The CDR3 contains 14 residues. The germline V gene encodes CDR1 MNHNS and CDR2 SASEGT.

The chain couples TRBV5-8 to TRBJ2-1; D gene unclear. The germline V gene encodes CDR1 SGHTS and CDR2 YDEGEE. V was trimmed by 2 bases and J by 0 bases, leaving 12 bases between them. This CDR3 contains 16 residues. The CDR3 nucleotides are TGTGCCAGCAGCTTAAATCGTGGCAGCTCCTACAATGAGCAGTTCTTC. This gives the protein CASSLNRGSSYNEQFF.

This chain joins TRBV7-2 and TRBJ1-1; a weak D match, TRBD1 (5 bases). Trimming left V 0 bases short and J 2 bases short, with 13 bases between. This CDR3 spans 16 amino acids. Germline loops: CDR1 SGHTA, CDR2 FQGNSA. The CDR3 protein is CASSLASQGTNTEAFF. The CDR3 region has the DNA TGTGCCAGCAGCTTAGCGTCCCAGGGTACAAACACTGAAGCTTTCTTT.

This chain uses TRBV7-9 with TRBJ2-1; perhaps TRBD1 as D (6 bases). Germline V lookup: CDR1 SEHNR, CDR2 FQNEAQ (reference sequence). The CDR3 is 13 residues long. Trimming stripped 6 bases from V and 7 bases from J, with 13 bases between. DNA for the CDR3: TGTGCCAGCAGGATACAGGGAGATAATGAGCAGTTCTTC. Amino acid sequence: CASRIQGDNEQFF.

The V call is TRBV9, the J call TRBJ2-2; 9 bases are a match to TRBD1. Germline-derived CDR1 and CDR2 are SGDLS and YYNGEE. J lost 6 bases, V lost 4 bases, and 10 bases had no gene match. The length of the CDR3 is 16 residues. CDR3 region: CASSKPGQGSAGELFF. CDR3 in DNA: TGTGCCAGCAGCAAACCGGGACAGGGTTCGGCCGGGGAGCTGTTTTTT.

The chain couples TRBV28 to TRBJ1-6; 9 nucleotides line up with TRBD1. With 2 bases clipped from V and 10 bases from J, the junction kept 12 bases outside the gene matches. CDR1 is MDHEN and CDR2 is SYDVKM in the germline V gene. The CDR3 extends over 17 amino acids. This CDR3 reads CASSLPIGQGLNSPLHF. The DNA of the CDR3 is TGTGCCAGCAGTTTACCGATCGGACAGGGGTTAAACTCACCCCTCCACTTT.

The V gene is TRBV4-2, the J gene TRBJ2-7, with 12 bases aligning to TRBD2. V was clipped by 3 bases and J by 2 bases; unmatched bases: 5. The CDR3 has 16 amino acids. Germline loops: CDR1 LGHNA, CDR2 YNFKEQ. CDR3 coding DNA: TGTGCCAGCAGCCATTCTACTAGCGGGGGGACCTACGAGCAGTACTTC. Its translation is CASSHSTSGGTYEQYF.

The gene calls are TRBV6-5 and TRBJ1-6; TRBD1 matches at 12 bases. The CDR3 is 15 residues long. Looked up from germline, CDR1 is MNHEY and CDR2 is SVGAGI. V shed 5 bases, J shed 9 bases, and the junction held 5 bases outside the gene matches. The CDR3 DNA reads TGTGCCAGCAGTCAGGGGACAGGGGGCATTTCACCCCTCCACTTT. Translating it yields CASSQGTGGISPLHF.

The chain links TRBV5-1 to TRBJ2-1, with D possibly being TRBD2 (5 bases). V gave up 0 bases and J gave up 3 bases, with 13 bases separating them. CDR3 length: 16 residues. Germline-derived CDR1 and CDR2 are SGHRS and YFSETQ. CDR3 DNA: TGCGCCAGCAGCTTGGGGGCGGGTGGCCTCTACAATGAGCAGTTCTTC. Translated: CASSLGAGGLYNEQFF.

The chain has TRBV7-3 and TRBJ2-7; 8 positions agree with TRBD1. Germline loops: CDR1 SGHTA, CDR2 FQGTGA. V was clipped by 4 bases and J by 6 bases; unmatched bases: 5. The CDR3 runs to 13 residues. In DNA form, the CDR3 reads TGTGCCAGCAGCTCGGACAGGGAACGCGAGCAGTACTTC. Translating it yields CASSSDREREQYF.

The rearrangement links TRBV10-3 to TRBJ2-7; 8 bases are a match to TRBD1. The ends lost 11 bases at V and 4 bases at J; junction bases unmatched: 13. Germline V gene data show CDR1 as ENHRY and CDR2 as SYGVKD. The CDR3 contains 14 residues. CDR3: CALRQGAGAYEQYF. The CDR3 DNA follows: TGTGCCTTGCGTCAGGGGGCAGGGGCATACGAGCAGTACTTC.

The V call is TRBV6-1, the J call TRBJ1-3; 8 positions match TRBD1. CDR1 and CDR2 (germline): MNHNS, SASEGT. The length of the CDR3 is 17 residues. Losses at the gene ends were 2 bases for V and 2 bases for J; bases not matched to a gene: 8. CDR3: CASSEQERTGTGNTIYF. For the CDR3, the DNA is TGTGCCAGCAGTGAACAAGAAAGGACAGGGACTGGAAACACCATATATTTT.

CDR3 region: CASAPGALNPTRVSGANVLTF. The CDR3 bases are TGTGCTAGTGCCCCCGGGGCCTTAAACCCGACTAGGGTCTCTGGGGCCAACGTCCTGACTTTC. This rearrangement joins TRBV12-5 to TRBJ2-6; TRBD2 might be the D (6 bases). The CDR3 has 21 amino acids. The germline gives CDR1 LGHNT, CDR2 FRNRAP. V dropped 7 bases and J dropped 0 bases, with 28 bases sitting between them.